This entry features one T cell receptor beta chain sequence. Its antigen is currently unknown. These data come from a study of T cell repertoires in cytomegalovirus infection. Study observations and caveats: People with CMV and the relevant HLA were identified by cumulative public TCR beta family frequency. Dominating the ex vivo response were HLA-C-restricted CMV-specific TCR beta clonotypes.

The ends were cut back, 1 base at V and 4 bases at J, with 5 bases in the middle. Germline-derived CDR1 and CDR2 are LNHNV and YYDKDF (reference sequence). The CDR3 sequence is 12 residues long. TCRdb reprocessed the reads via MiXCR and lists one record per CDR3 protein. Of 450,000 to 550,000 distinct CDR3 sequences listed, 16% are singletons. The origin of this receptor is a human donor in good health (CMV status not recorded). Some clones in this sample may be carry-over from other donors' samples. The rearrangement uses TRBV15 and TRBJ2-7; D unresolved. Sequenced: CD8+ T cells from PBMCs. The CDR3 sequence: CATSRVEYEQYF. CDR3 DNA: TGTGCCACCAGCAGAGTAGAGTACGAGCAGTACTTC.